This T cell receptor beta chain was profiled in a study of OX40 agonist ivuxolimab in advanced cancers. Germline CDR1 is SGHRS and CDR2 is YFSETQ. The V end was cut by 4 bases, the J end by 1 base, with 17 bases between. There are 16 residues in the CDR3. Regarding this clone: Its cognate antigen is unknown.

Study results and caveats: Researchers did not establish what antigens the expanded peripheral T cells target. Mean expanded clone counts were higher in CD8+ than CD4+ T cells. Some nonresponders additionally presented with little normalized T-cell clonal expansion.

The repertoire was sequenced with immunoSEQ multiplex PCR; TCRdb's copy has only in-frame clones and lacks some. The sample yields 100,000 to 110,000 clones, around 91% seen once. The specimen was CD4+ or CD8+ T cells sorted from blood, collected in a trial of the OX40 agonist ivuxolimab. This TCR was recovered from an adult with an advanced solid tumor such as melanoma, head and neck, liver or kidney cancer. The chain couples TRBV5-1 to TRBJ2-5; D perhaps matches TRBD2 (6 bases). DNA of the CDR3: TGCGCCAGCAGCCCGCTAGGTGGGGGGAGCCAAGAGACCCAGTACTTC. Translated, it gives CASSPLGGGSQETQYF.